The clone carrying this TCR beta chain was detected only once. The target antigen is unknown. The data were obtained in a study of T cell repertoires in cytomegalovirus infection. Broader study findings: In two of eight donors, the top clonotype was HLA-C-restricted CMV-specific. Identification of carriers of CMV plus the relevant HLA was achieved through cumulative public TCR beta family frequency.

A single record per CDR3 protein comes from TCRdb applying MiXCR to the reads. The data show 200,000 to 300,000 distinct CDR3 sequences, 9.1% seen once. The CDR3 runs to 12 residues. V lost 1 base and J lost 7, with 4 bases in between. The germline V gene encodes CDR1 SGHTA and CDR2 FQGNSA. Material for sequencing was PBMCs. This chain links TRBV7-2 with TRBJ1-4; D uncertain. The TCR was taken from a human donor in good health (CMV status not recorded). Some clones in this sample may be carry-over from other donors' samples. The CDR3, as DNA: TGTGCCAGCAGCTTAGTTCGTGAAAAACTGTTTTTT. This translates into CASSLVREKLFF. Drawing the rest from reference TRBV7-2 and TRBJ1-4, the complete variable domain is GAGVSQSPSNKVTEKGKDVELRCDPISGHTALYWYRQSLGQGLEFLIYFQGNSAPDKSGLPSDRFSAERTGGSVSTLTIQRTQQEDSAVYLCASSLVREKLFFGSGTQLSVL.